This TCR beta chain was observed in a study of T cells in Graves' hyperthyroidism and ophthalmopathy. Comment on this clonotype: The antigen is undetermined.

RNA transcripts gave rise to amplified TCR beta CDR3 regions. The HTBI primer set served for first-round RT-PCR of the TCR CDR3. TCRdb reanalysed the multiplex PCR reads using MiXCR and keeps one entry per CDR3 protein. The sample includes more than 550,000 distinct CDR3 sequences, roughly a sixth of them seen just once. Notes on the study in general: Median prediction lead before ophthalmopathy onset was 6.5 months with the model.

Absent ophthalmopathy progression within 18 months defined stable Graves' hyperthyroidism. V was pared by 5 bases and J by 7 bases, with 10 bases of the junction left unmatched. In germline, CDR1 is SGHTA, CDR2 FQGTGA. The CDR3 spans 15 residues. V is TRBV7-3 and J is TRBJ1-2, with 10 nucleotides matching TRBD1. The receptor was derived from a man over 45 with Graves' hyperthyroidism. The sequencing sample was made of blood. CDR3 loop: CASSATGGGSSGYTF. The CDR3 coding sequence is TGTGCCAGCAGCGCGACAGGGGGCGGCTCATCTGGCTACACCTTC.